This T cell receptor beta chain emerged from a study of regulatory T cells in long-lasting Graves disease. The wider study: Over-5-year antithyroid drug use with positive TSH receptor antibodies defined persistent Graves' disease in the study.

Arm-PCR of CDR3 regions and iRepertoire HTBI primers were used to build TCR beta libraries. TCRdb re-analysed the multiplex PCR reads in MiXCR, keeping a single row per CDR3 protein. The data hold about 470,000 distinct CDR3 sequences, with less than 25% observed a single time. Time point: persistent/refractory GD, antithyroid drugs over 5 years with positive TRAb. The TCR library was prepared using RNA isolated from PBMCs. V gave up 6 bases and J gave up 6 bases, with 15 bases separating them. Per germline, CDR1 MDHEN and CDR2 SYDVKM. The CDR3 runs to 14 residues. Overall study results and limits: Owing to a sample size that was small, accuracy may have been reduced. Persistent cases favored TRBV28, TRBJ1-2 and TRBJ2-5.

This clonotype was recorded at least ten times. Its antigen is not identified. This chain connects TRBV28 to TRBJ1-5; D perhaps matches TRBD1 (5 bases). The receptor was isolated from a female donor with Graves disease. The sample here was peripheral blood mononuclear cells (PBMCs), taken when the disease was refractory, from a patient treated with antithyroid drugs. The DNA of the CDR3 is TGTGCCAGCAGAGATATAAGGGGTTTTCAGCCCCAGCATTTT. Its protein product is CASRDIRGFQPQHF. Combining the CDR3 with reference TRBV28 and TRBJ1-5 gives the whole variable domain DVKVTQSSRYLVKRTGEKVFLECVQDMDHENMFWYRQDPGLGLRLIYFSYDVKMKEKGDIPEGYSVSREKKERFSLILESASTNQTSMYLCASRDIRGFQPQHFGDGTRLSIL.